This TCR beta chain derives from a study of OX40 agonist ivuxolimab in advanced cancers. On the study more broadly: Patients were around 83% male with ages roughly 20 to 90, mean roughly 64.

Trimming removed 1 base from V and 7 bases from J; junction bases left unmatched: 11. This CDR3 is 16 amino acids long. Germline assignment: CDR1 SGHTA and CDR2 FQGNSA. Sequencing used immunoSEQ multiplex PCR; TCRdb keeps in-frame clones, though not all of them. The profile shows over 55,000 clones, approximately 89% of them singletons. The genes are TRBV7-2 and TRBJ2-5, with 8 nucleotides matching TRBD1. Sample: CD4+ or CD8+ T cells sorted from blood, taken in a trial of the OX40 agonist ivuxolimab. This clonotype was sampled from an adult with an advanced solid tumor such as melanoma, head and neck, liver or kidney cancer. CDR3 in amino acids: CASSLVTGDRLGTQYF. The CDR3 DNA reads TGTGCCAGCAGCTTAGTTACCGGGGACAGGCTGGGGACCCAGTACTTC.